These T cell receptor beta chains were read from a single sample in a study of beta chain features in type 1 diabetes. Some clones are missing from TCRdb's copy, which holds only in-frame ones; the method was immunoSEQ multiplex PCR. The top ten clones hold less than 0.85% of a sample with under 200,000 clones, around 8% of them seen once. The specimen sequenced was central memory CD4+ T cells from blood. The source of these receptors is a man aged 18 to 29 in good health. Each CDR3 is given with its conserved first and last residue. The D gene is left open where the match is weak. Clone size, where shown, is once, few, many, or a class for clones that have expanded.

V: TRBV5-4
J: TRBJ2-1
size: few
D: TRBD1
DNA: TGTGCCAGCAGAGGCAGTTCGAGACAGGGGGGGAATGAGCAGTTCTTC
CDR3: CASRGSSRQGGNEQFF

V: TRBV4-3
J: TRBJ2-7
size: NA
D: TRBD1
DNA: TGCGCCAGCAGCCAAGGACAGGGGAAAACTCACGAGCAGTACTTC
CDR3: CASSQGQGKTHEQYF

V: TRBV30
J: TRBJ2-1
size: NA
D: TRBD2
DNA: TGTGCCTGGAGTCCCCTAGCGGAGATCTACAATGAGCAGTTCTTC
CDR3: CAWSPLAEIYNEQFF

V: TRBV5-4
J: TRBJ1-2
size: few
D: NA
DNA: TGTGCCAGCAGCGTCGGGAAAAACTATGGCTACACCTTC
CDR3: CASSVGKNYGYTF

V: TRBV29-1
J: TRBJ1-2
size: many
D: NA
DNA: TGCAGCGTTGTAGTCTCAGGGGCCTACACCTTC
CDR3: CSVVVSGAYTF

V: TRBV10-3
J: TRBJ2-7
size: few
D: TRBD1
DNA: TGTGCCATCAGAGCCGGGACAGGAGGCTCCTACGAGCAGTACTTC
CDR3: CAIRAGTGGSYEQYF

V: TRBV7-9
J: TRBJ1-5
size: NA
D: NA
DNA: TGTGCCAGCAGCTCCGGGGGGGCTAGTCAGCCCCAGCATTTT
CDR3: CASSSGGASQPQHF

V: TRBV19
J: TRBJ1-2
size: NA
D: TRBD1
DNA: TGTGCCAGTAGTCCCCGGCGGACAGGCGCGTTGGGTGGCTACACCTTC
CDR3: CASSPRRTGALGGYTF

V: TRBV11-2
J: TRBJ1-5
size: NA
D: NA
DNA: TGTGCCAGCAGCCGCAACAGATTCAATCAGCCCCAGCATTTT
CDR3: CASSRNRFNQPQHF

V: TRBV12-5
J: TRBJ2-3
size: NA
D: TRBD1
DNA: TGTGCTAGTGGTTCCGGACAGGGGGCAGATACGCAGTATTTT
CDR3: CASGSGQGADTQYF

V: TRBV27
J: TRBJ2-6
size: NA
D: NA
DNA: TGTGCCAGCAGGGGGCTCATGGCCAACGTCCTGACTTTC
CDR3: CASRGLMANVLTF

V: TRBV6-6
J: TRBJ2-2
size: NA
D: NA
DNA: TGTGCCAGCATACAGCTCCTTAGCACCGGGGAGCTGTTTTTT
CDR3: CASIQLLSTGELFF

V: TRBV7-2
J: TRBJ1-2
size: NA
D: NA
DNA: TGTGCCAGCAGCCCAGACGGACTGGCTAGGGGGTACACCTTC
CDR3: CASSPDGLARGYTF

V: TRBV30
J: TRBJ1-4
size: many
D: TRBD1
DNA: TGTGCCTGGAACCAACAATGGGGGACAGGGGAAAAACTGTTTTTT
CDR3: CAWNQQWGTGEKLFF

V: TRBV14
J: TRBJ1-4
size: NA
D: TRBD1
DNA: TGTGCCAGCAGTCGACAGGGGAATGAAAAACTGTTTTTT
CDR3: CASSRQGNEKLFF

V: TRBV7-2
J: TRBJ2-7
size: many
D: NA
DNA: TGTGCCTCCGGACAACCTCCCTACGAGCAGTACTTC
CDR3: CASGQPPYEQYF

V: TRBV5-1
J: TRBJ1-1
size: few
D: TRBD1
DNA: TGCGCCAGCAGCGTGACAGGGCTGAACACTGAAGCTTTCTTT
CDR3: CASSVTGLNTEAFF

V: TRBV7-2
J: TRBJ2-2
size: few
D: TRBD2
DNA: TGTGCCAGCAGTCGGGGGGGCGGAGGATTTGTCGGGGAGCTGTTTTTT
CDR3: CASSRGGGGFVGELFF

V: TRBV2
J: TRBJ2-1
size: few
D: TRBD2
DNA: TGTGCCAGCAGCACTCTAGCGGGAGGGCCCAGCCCTGAGCAGTTCTTC
CDR3: CASSTLAGGPSPEQFF

V: TRBV19
J: TRBJ2-1
size: many
D: TRBD1
DNA: TGTGCCAGTACCAAGACAGGGTTGCCCGAGCAGTTCTTC
CDR3: CASTKTGLPEQFF

V: TRBV7-2
J: TRBJ2-7
size: few
D: NA
DNA: TGTGCCAGCAGCTTGGCGGGGCGACCCTACGAGCAGTACTTC
CDR3: CASSLAGRPYEQYF

V: TRBV9
J: TRBJ2-1
size: NA
D: TRBD2
DNA: TGTGCCAGCAGCGTAGGGGCTAGCGGGATAAATGAGCAGTTCTTC
CDR3: CASSVGASGINEQFF

V: TRBV2
J: TRBJ1-2
size: NA
D: TRBD1
DNA: TGTGCCAGCAGTGATAGGGCCGGGACAGGGGGCTACACCTTC
CDR3: CASSDRAGTGGYTF

V: TRBV6-4
J: TRBJ2-3
size: few
D: NA
DNA: TGTGCCAGCAGTGACTCAAGCGGGCAGGGGGCAGATACGCAGTATTTT
CDR3: CASSDSSGQGADTQYF

V: TRBV19
J: TRBJ1-2
size: once
D: NA
DNA: TGTGCCAGTAGTCGACAGGTAGACTATGGCTACACCTTC
CDR3: CASSRQVDYGYTF

V: TRBV4-3
J: TRBJ1-3
size: few
D: TRBD1
DNA: TGCGCCAGCAGCCAAAATCTCCCCAGGACAGGGGGGGACACCATATATTTT
CDR3: CASSQNLPRTGGDTIYF

V: TRBV28
J: TRBJ2-5
size: few
D: TRBD2
DNA: TGTGCCAGCAGCCGAGTGGGGCGGGAGGGGTCAGAGACCCAGTACTTC
CDR3: CASSRVGREGSETQYF

V: TRBV2
J: TRBJ2-3
size: NA
D: TRBD1
DNA: TGTGCCAGCAGTGAACAGTCGCAGGGGGCAGATACGCAGTATTTT
CDR3: CASSEQSQGADTQYF